This TCR beta chain was recorded in a study of OX40 agonist ivuxolimab in advanced cancers. Study results and caveats: Normalized T-cell clonal expansion was also low in some nonresponders.

Anyone with autoimmune disease history or systemic immunosuppression was excluded. The table came from immunoSEQ multiplex PCR; TCRdb's copy has only in-frame clones and leaves some out. The table shows roughly 89,000 clones, with about 86% occurring only once. This CDR3 region has 17 residues. V was trimmed by 1 base and J by 2 bases, leaving 13 bases between them. Germline assignment: CDR1 SGHNT and CDR2 YYREEE (reference sequence). About this clone itself: The target antigen is unknown.

The receptor was isolated from an adult with an advanced solid tumor such as melanoma, head and neck, liver or kidney cancer. The specimen comprised CD4+ or CD8+ T cells sorted from blood, sampled in a trial of the OX40 agonist ivuxolimab. V gene TRBV5-4 combines with J gene TRBJ2-6; tentatively, D is TRBD2 (5 bases). The CDR3 DNA reads as TGTGCCAGCAGCTTGTTTCTCGGACTGGCTGGGGCCAACGTCCTGACTTTC. It specifies CASSLFLGLAGANVLTF.